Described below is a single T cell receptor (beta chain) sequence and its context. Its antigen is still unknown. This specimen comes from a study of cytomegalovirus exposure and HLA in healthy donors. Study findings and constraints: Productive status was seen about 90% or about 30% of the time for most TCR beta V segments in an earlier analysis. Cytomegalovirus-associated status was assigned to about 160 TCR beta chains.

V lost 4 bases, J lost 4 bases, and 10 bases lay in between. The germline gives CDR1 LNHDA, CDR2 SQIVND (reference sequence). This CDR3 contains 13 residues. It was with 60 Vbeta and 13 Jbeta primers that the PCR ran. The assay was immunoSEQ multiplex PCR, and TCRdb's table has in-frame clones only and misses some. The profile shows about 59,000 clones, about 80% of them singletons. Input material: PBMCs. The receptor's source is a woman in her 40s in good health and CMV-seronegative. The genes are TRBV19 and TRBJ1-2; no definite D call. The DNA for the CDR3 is TGTGCCAGTAGTAGACCCGGGTCCTATGGCTACACCTTC. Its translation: CASSRPGSYGYTF.